The 26 T cell receptor beta chains below all came from one sample that was sequenced in a study of post-analysis software for immune sequencing data. Study-wide results and caveats: Patients showed TRBV5-6, TRBV5-1 and TRBV20-1 among five TRBV segments more frequent than in controls.

No antigen is known for these receptors. Carried by the TCR beta cDNA libraries were unique molecular identifiers. TCRdb independently ran MiXCR on the PCR reads; one entry per CDR3 protein. In the table there are 750,000 to 950,000 distinct CDR3 sequences, more than 45% of which are singletons. The specimen sequenced was blood. The receptors here all came from a girl under 18 with multiple sclerosis.

This clonotype has only a few counts. This chain links TRBV20-1 with TRBJ2-1, with TRBD1 as a possible D gene (8 bases). The V and J ends lost 3 bases and 8 bases respectively, with 17 bases between them. CDR1 and CDR2 from the germline V gene are DFQATT and SNEGSKA (reference sequence). This CDR3 is 14 amino acids long. CDR3 in amino acids: CSASRRQGRDEQFF. In DNA form, the CDR3 reads TGCAGTGCTAGTCGGAGACAGGGGAGGGATGAGCAGTTCTTC.

The V gene is TRBV6-6, the J gene TRBJ1-1; 8 positions match TRBD1. Germline trimming cut 5 bases from V and 4 bases from J; bases unmatched to any gene: 6. Germline assignment: CDR1 MNHNY and CDR2 SVGAGI (reference sequence). The CDR3 covers 14 residues. The CDR3 DNA sequence: TGTGCCAGCAGTAGAGATCAGGGGGCCACTGAAGCTTTCTTT. Translated: CASSRDQGATEAFF.

The J gene is TRBJ2-7, the V gene TRBV20-1; D call uncertain. CDR1 is DFQATT, CDR2 SNEGSKA, per germline (reference sequence). The CDR3 is made up of 15 amino acids. Trimming pared 3 bases from V and 2 bases from J, leaving 17 bases between. CDR3 nucleotide sequence: TGCAGTGCTAGTATAGGACCTCAAACAACCTACGAGCAGTACTTC. Translated, it gives CSASIGPQTTYEQYF.

The gene calls are TRBV5-4 and TRBJ2-1; D remains unclear. Trimming took off 0 bases at V and 6 bases at J, with 7 bases between the two ends. The V gene's germline CDR1 is SGHNT and CDR2 YYREEE (reference sequence). CDR3 length: 13 residues. The CDR3 region has the DNA TGTGCCAGCAGCTTGGCTTATTCCAATGAGCAGTTCTTC. As protein: CASSLAYSNEQFF. The complete variable domain, with remaining parts taken from reference TRBV5-4 and TRBJ2-1, reads ETGVTQSPTHLIKTRGQQVTLRCSSQSGHNTVSWYQQALGQGPQFIFQYYREEENGRGNFPPRFSGLQFPNYSSELNVNALELDDSALYLCASSLAYSNEQFFGPGTRLTVL.

This clonotype was counted only a few times. V gene TRBV7-9 combines with J gene TRBJ2-6; D gene uncertain. This CDR3 region has 16 residues. The germline CDR1 and CDR2 sequences are SEHNR and FQNEAQ (reference sequence). Trimming left V 0 bases short and J 0 bases short, with 6 bases between. CDR3 amino acids: CASSLALSSGANVLTF. Here the CDR3 DNA reads TGTGCCAGCAGCTTAGCGCTTTCCTCTGGGGCCAACGTCCTGACTTTC.

This sequence joins TRBV20-1 and TRBJ2-7; D uncertain. This CDR3 contains 16 residues. Between the trimmed V and J ends, which lost 0 bases and 7 bases, there was a span of 22 bases. Looked up from germline, CDR1 is DFQATT and CDR2 is SNEGSKA (reference sequence). The CDR3 loop is CSARDRATPNPMEQYF. The CDR3 bases are TGCAGTGCTAGAGATCGCGCGACTCCTAACCCAATGGAGCAGTACTTC.

The chain carries TRBV20-1 and TRBJ2-1; 12 bases agree with TRBD1. The junction had 10 bases not matched to a gene; V was cut back by 6 bases and J by 7 bases. CDR1 is DFQATT and CDR2 is SNEGSKA in the germline V gene (reference sequence). This CDR3 region has 15 residues. This CDR3 reads CSALAGQGARNEQFF. Written as DNA, the CDR3 is TGCAGTGCCCTGGCGGGACAGGGGGCGCGAAATGAGCAGTTCTTC.

This chain connects TRBV7-2 to TRBJ2-3, with TRBD2 as a possible D gene (6 bases). Per germline, CDR1 SGHTA and CDR2 FQGNSA. The CDR3 totals 16 residues. V lost 1 base and J 3 bases, leaving 14 bases between the germline ends. CDR3 amino acids: CASSLDLWEETDTQYF. The CDR3 nucleotides read TGTGCCAGCAGCTTAGATTTGTGGGAGGAGACAGATACGCAGTATTTT.

This clonotype appeared a few times. V is TRBV20-1 and J is TRBJ2-7; TRBD2 aligns across 9 bases. CDR1 and CDR2 (germline): DFQATT, SNEGSKA (reference sequence). This CDR3 is built from 15 residues. Trimming cost V 4 bases and J 0 bases; bases outside gene matches: 7. In DNA, the CDR3 is TGCAGTGCTACAATACTAGCGGGCTTCTCCTACGAGCAGTACTTC. Translated: CSATILAGFSYEQYF.

The chain is built from TRBV19 and TRBJ1-5, with D perhaps matching TRBD1 (5 bases). Trimming removed 4 bases from V and 11 bases from J, with 18 bases in between. Germline lookup yields CDR1 LNHDA and CDR2 SQIVND (reference sequence). The CDR3 covers 14 residues. The DNA of the CDR3 is TGTGCCAGTAGTAAAGACGGGGCGCTCGGGGCCCAGCATTTT. Its protein product is CASSKDGALGAQHF.

The gene calls are TRBV4-2 and TRBJ2-3, with D hard to call. Trimming left V 0 bases short and J 4 bases short, with 8 bases between. The CDR3 length is 14 residues. The germline V gene encodes CDR1 LGHNA and CDR2 YNFKEQ. CDR3 sequence reads: CASSQELVSDTQYF. The DNA of the CDR3 is TGTGCCAGCAGCCAAGAGCTAGTCTCAGATACGCAGTATTTT.

The V and J genes are TRBV10-3 and TRBJ1-1, with 8 nucleotides matching TRBD1. With V trimmed by 5 bases and J by 9 bases, 5 bases remained unmatched. The CDR3 runs to 12 residues. CDR1 is ENHRY and CDR2 is SYGVKD in the germline V gene. The DNA of the CDR3 is TGTGCCATCAGTCCGACAGGGGACAAAGCTTTCTTT. Its protein product is CAISPTGDKAFF.

The rearrangement joins TRBV4-3 to TRBJ1-4; tentatively, D is TRBD1 (6 bases). The germline V and J ends were trimmed by 0 bases and 2 bases, with 19 bases remaining between them. This CDR3 comprises 19 residues. From germline, CDR1 is LGHNA and CDR2 YSLEER. The CDR3, as DNA: TGCGCCAGCAGCCAAGATAAGTGGAAGAGGGGGGCCACTAATGAAAAACTGTTTTTT. Translated: CASSQDKWKRGATNEKLFF.

The chain links TRBV7-2 to TRBJ1-2; D is ambiguous. The CDR3 totals 15 residues. Trimming cost V 5 bases and J 4 bases, with 17 bases left between them. The germline V gene encodes CDR1 SGHTA and CDR2 FQGNSA. CDR3 loop: CASSRIEGNAYGYTF. In DNA, the CDR3 is TGTGCCAGCAGCCGGATAGAGGGTAATGCCTATGGCTACACCTTC.

The chain uses TRBV9 and TRBJ2-1; 12 nucleotides agree with TRBD2. There are 14 residues in the CDR3. The ends lost 0 bases at V and 15 bases at J; junction bases unmatched: 7. Germline CDR1 SGDLS, CDR2 YYNGEE. The CDR3 DNA sequence: TGTGCCAGCAGCGTAGGGCTAGCGGGAGGGCCTCCGTTCTTC. Amino acid sequence: CASSVGLAGGPPFF.

This clonotype was observed a few times. V usage is TRBV5-1 and J usage is TRBJ2-7; possible D gene TRBD1, 6 bases. Germline CDR1 is SGHRS and CDR2 is YFSETQ. Trimming stripped 4 bases from V and 7 bases from J, with 21 bases between. The CDR3 loop spans 15 amino acids. The CDR3 loop is CASSQPGTPTREQYF. In DNA form, the CDR3 reads TGCGCCAGCAGCCAACCCGGGACACCCACGCGGGAGCAGTACTTC.

The chain combines TRBV10-3 with TRBJ2-1; D is possibly TRBD1 or TRBD2 (5 bases each). This CDR3 contains 13 residues. V was clipped by 9 bases and J by 8 bases, with 17 bases between them. Germline V gene lookup returns CDR1 ENHRY and CDR2 SYGVKD. The DNA of the CDR3 is TGTGCCATTGGACGGGGCCCAAGGGATGAGCAGTTCTTC. It codes for CAIGRGPRDEQFF.

The sample holds a few counts of this clonotype. The chain combines TRBV6-2 or TRBV6-3 with TRBJ2-7, with TRBD2 matching over 7 bases. The CDR3 length is 19 residues. Germline trimming cut 2 bases from V and 0 bases from J; bases unmatched to any gene: 16. Germline V gene sequence: CDR1 MNHEY, CDR2 SVGEGT. CDR3 bases: TGTGCCAGCAGTTACCCAAGTCTCCCTAGCGGAGCCAACTCCTACGAGCAGTACTTC. It codes for CASSYPSLPSGANSYEQYF.

This sequence joins TRBV12-3 or TRBV12-4 and TRBJ2-4; possibly TRBD2 for D (6 bases). CDR3 length: 14 amino acids. Between the trimmed V and J ends, which lost 5 bases and 13 bases, there was a span of 21 bases. CDR3 DNA: TGTGCCAGCAGTGTCGGCAGGGACTTACGGGAGCAGTACTTC. Translating it yields CASSVGRDLREQYF.

This clonotype has just a few counts. The rearrangement links TRBV6-5 to TRBJ2-7; D unresolved. Deletions cut 3 bases from V and 0 bases from J, with 15 bases between. Per the germline V gene, CDR1 is MNHEY and CDR2 is SVGAGI. There are 16 residues in the CDR3. The DNA for the CDR3 is TGTGCCAGCAGTTATCCCGTTATTCACAACTCCTACGAGCAGTACTTC. Protein: CASSYPVIHNSYEQYF.

This CDR3 reads CASSDRLAGVCYEQYF. In DNA, the CDR3 is TGTGCCAGCAGCGACCGATTAGCGGGAGTGTGCTACGAGCAGTACTTC. This chain links TRBV9 with TRBJ2-5; TRBD2 matches 9 bases. TRBJ2-7 explains the end of the DNA better; the J call may be wrong. This CDR3 spans 16 amino acids. CDR1 SGDLS and CDR2 YYNGEE come from the germline V gene.

The rearrangement uses TRBV20-1 and TRBJ2-1; possible D gene TRBD2, 5 bases. The CDR3 is 15 residues long. V lost 0 bases and J lost 6, with 15 bases in between. Germline assignment: CDR1 DFQATT and CDR2 SNEGSKA (reference sequence). CDR3 sequence reads: CSAREARRSVNEQFF. CDR3 DNA: TGCAGTGCTAGAGAGGCACGGAGGAGTGTCAATGAGCAGTTCTTC.

A single count supports this clonotype. V usage is TRBV29-1 and J usage is TRBJ2-7; 7 positions agree with TRBD1. The CDR3 length is 15 residues. The germline V gene has CDR1 SQVTM and CDR2 ANQGSEA. V gave up 4 bases and J gave up 3 bases; unmatched junction bases: 12. The CDR3 bases are TGCAGCGTTGCCGGTTTAGGGACAGCAGTCTACGAGCAGTACTTC. Translated, it gives CSVAGLGTAVYEQYF.

This chain joins TRBV4-3 and TRBJ2-7, with 16 bases identical to TRBD2. V gave up 3 bases and J gave up 6 bases; unmatched junction bases: 2. The CDR3 sequence is 15 residues long. The germline CDR1 and CDR2 sequences are LGHNA and YSLEER. CDR3 loop: CASSQGLAGGVEQYF. The CDR3 DNA sequence: TGCGCCAGCAGCCAGGGACTAGCGGGAGGGGTCGAGCAGTACTTC.

This chain connects TRBV24-1 to TRBJ2-7; tentatively, D is TRBD1 or TRBD2 (5 bases each). CDR1 is KGHDR and CDR2 is SFDVKD in the germline V gene. The CDR3 is 13 amino acids. Trimming pared 3 bases from V and 6 bases from J, leaving 11 bases between. The CDR3 spells CATSDPGRGEQYF. CDR3 DNA: TGTGCCACCAGTGATCCGGGACGGGGCGAGCAGTACTTC.

The sample holds a few counts of this clonotype. This chain links TRBV29-1 with TRBJ2-3, with 12 bases aligning to TRBD2. J was trimmed by 2 bases and V by 7 bases; bases with no gene match: 10. The germline CDR1 and CDR2 sequences are SQVTM and ANQGSEA. The CDR3 is 16 residues long. CDR3 residues: CSAEGLAGGFTDTQYF. The CDR3 nucleotides are TGCAGCGCCGAGGGGCTAGCGGGAGGGTTCACAGATACGCAGTATTTT.